This TCR beta chain is drawn from a study of T cells in Graves' hyperthyroidism and ophthalmopathy. Overall study: Before treatment of any kind, peripheral blood was taken at initial diagnosis.

This clonotype was observed many times. RNA transcripts yielded amplified TCR beta CDR3 regions. HTBI primers drove first-round RT-PCR of the TCR CDR3. TCRdb used MiXCR to reprocess the multiplex PCR reads, holding one entry per CDR3 protein. Among roughly 700,000 distinct CDR3 sequences listed, around 15% were seen once. Reasons for excluding patients were uncontrolled infection, other autoimmune disease, pregnancy or lactation. The PBMCs had their origin in 8.5 to 10 ml of fresh peripheral blood. The CDR3 runs 14 residues. Trimming took off 5 bases at V and 10 bases at J, with 20 bases between the two ends. CDR1 and CDR2 (germline): SNHLY, FYNNEI.

The clonotype originates from a woman aged 18-29 years with Graves' hyperthyroidism. The material sequenced was blood. The chain recombines TRBV2 with TRBJ1-1; TRBD1 is a possible D gene (5 bases). Written as DNA, the CDR3 is TGTGCCAGCAGTTGGGACGGTACGCTGGTTGTAGCTTTCTTT. This encodes CASSWDGTLVVAFF.